The entry below describes one T cell receptor (beta chain). The antigen is unknown. This specimen comes from a study of T-cell memory formation after mild COVID-19. At the level of the study: There were largely donor-specific TCR clusters.

V shed 3 bases and J shed 3 bases, with 17 bases lying between them. Per germline, CDR1 SQVTM and CDR2 ANQGSEA. This CDR3 has 15 amino acids. Constant-segment primers and 5'RACE yielded cDNA libraries for TCR alpha and TCR beta, each carrying sample barcodes and UMIs. TCRdb re-called the 5' RACE reads with MiXCR, one entry per CDR3 protein. The profile covers roughly 240,000 distinct CDR3 sequences, with 15% to 17% appearing a single time and around 2.2% taken by the ten largest. Broader study findings: A subset of responding clones appeared in pre-infection memory, suggesting cross-reactive memory joined. Clones that contracted from day 15 to 85 had balanced CD4/CD8; later expanders were CD4+ biased.

The source is an adult woman who had mild COVID-19 (a few samples of this study predate the infection). Cell type and time point are not known. This chain connects TRBV29-1 to TRBJ1-1; no reliable D call. Sequencing was performed on PBMCs or a T cell subset sorted from them (not recorded which). The CDR3 reads CSVDDVIGSDTEAFF. As DNA, the CDR3 is TGCAGCGTTGATGATGTTATCGGGTCGGACACTGAAGCTTTCTTT.